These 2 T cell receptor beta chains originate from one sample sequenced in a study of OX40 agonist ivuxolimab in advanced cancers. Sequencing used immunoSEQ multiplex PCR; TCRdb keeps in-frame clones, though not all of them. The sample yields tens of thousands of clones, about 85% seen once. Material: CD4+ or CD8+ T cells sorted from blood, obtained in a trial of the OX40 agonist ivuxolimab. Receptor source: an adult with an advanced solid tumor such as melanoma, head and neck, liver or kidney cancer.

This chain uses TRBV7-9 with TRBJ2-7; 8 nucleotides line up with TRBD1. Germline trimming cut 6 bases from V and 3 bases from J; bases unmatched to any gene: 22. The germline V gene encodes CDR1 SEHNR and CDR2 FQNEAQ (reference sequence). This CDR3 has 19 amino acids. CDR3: CASRPNMGQEKSGLYEQYF. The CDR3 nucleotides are TGTGCCAGCAGACCGAACATGGGACAGGAAAAAAGTGGGCTCTACGAGCAGTACTTC.

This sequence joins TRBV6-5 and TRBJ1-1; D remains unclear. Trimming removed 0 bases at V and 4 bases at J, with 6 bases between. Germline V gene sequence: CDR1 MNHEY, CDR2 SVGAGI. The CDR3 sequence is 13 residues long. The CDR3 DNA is TGTGCCAGCAGTTACTCAGGGAGCACTGAAGCTTTCTTT. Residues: CASSYSGSTEAFF.